The 5 T cell receptor beta chains below were found in one sample sequenced in a study of long-term antiretroviral therapy in people with HIV. Run at survey level, the immunoSEQ assay was version v3.0. Some clones are missing from TCRdb's copy, which holds only in-frame ones; the method was immunoSEQ multiplex PCR. The sample includes 9,500 to 11,000 clones, around 80% of them seen just once. Here the sequenced sample was unsorted PBMCs, taken 1.8 years after starting antiretroviral therapy. Every receptor here comes from a man aged 35 to 55 with HIV.

This clone was seen only once. The chain links TRBV30 to TRBJ2-7, with D possibly matching TRBD1 (6 bases). There are 15 residues in the CDR3. Germline CDR1 and CDR2: GTSNPN and SVGIG (reference sequence). The V gene lost 3 bases and the J gene lost 2 bases, with 17 bases spanning the gap. CDR3 nucleotides: TGTGCCTGGAGCCGGGACAACTCTCAAGCCTACGAGCAGTACTTC. Its translation is CAWSRDNSQAYEQYF.

This clone was detected a few times. The rearrangement uses TRBV7-2 and TRBJ1-2; weak D call: TRBD1 (5 bases). The CDR3 totals 17 residues. CDR1 and CDR2 (germline): SGHTA, FQGNSA. V shed 7 bases and J shed 0 bases, with 21 bases lying between them. The CDR3 DNA is TGTGCCAGCACCACAGCACAAGGGGCGATGCCTAACTATGGCTACACCTTC. The encoded protein is CASTTAQGAMPNYGYTF.

The rearrangement joins TRBV28 to TRBJ1-6; D is perhaps TRBD1 (6 bases). The germline gives CDR1 MDHEN, CDR2 SYDVKM. V lost 5 bases to trimming and J lost 9 bases, with 17 bases between them. The CDR3 spans 15 residues. The CDR3 DNA is TGTGCCAGCAGTCCCCCGACAGGAAATTTTTCACCCCTCCACTTT. This encodes CASSPPTGNFSPLHF. The variable domain in full, completed from reference TRBV28 and TRBJ1-6, reads DVKVTQSSRYLVKRTGEKVFLECVQDMDHENMFWYRQDPGLGLRLIYFSYDVKMKEKGDIPEGYSVSREKKERFSLILESASTNQTSMYLCASSPPTGNFSPLHFGNGTRLTVT.

This chain joins TRBV11-1 and TRBJ2-2, with 12 bases fitting TRBD2. This CDR3 has 15 residues. Germline-derived CDR1 and CDR2 are SGHAT and FQDESV (reference sequence). V lost 9 bases to trimming and J lost 7 bases; unmatched junction nucleotides: 9. The CDR3 DNA reads as TGTGCCAGTGGACTAGCGGGAATCCCCAGCGGGGAGCTGTTTTTT. It is translated as CASGLAGIPSGELFF.

This rearrangement joins TRBV9 to TRBJ2-1; 7 bases are shared with TRBD2. This CDR3 spans 12 amino acids. Trimming cost V 4 bases and J 10 bases; bases outside gene matches: 5. CDR1 is SGDLS and CDR2 is YYNGEE in the germline V gene. The CDR3 is CASSFTAGEQFF. The CDR3 coding sequence is TGTGCCAGCAGCTTTACAGCGGGAGAGCAGTTCTTC.